A single sample is the source of the 19 T cell receptor beta chains below, sequenced in a study of T cell changes during pregnancy in multiple sclerosis. Here immunoSEQ multiplex PCR was the method, and the copy in TCRdb shows in-frame clones only, minus some. The table records about 52,000 clones, approximately 92% of them present only once. The sample consisted of CD4+ T cells from peripheral blood mononuclear cells, taken in the third trimester of pregnancy. The receptors shown here come from a female donor with multiple sclerosis, enrolled in a pregnancy study.

CDR3 nucleotides: TGTGCCAGCAGCCTCGGGAGCCCTTGGCGACTAGCGGGAGACAACACCGGGGAGCTGTTTTTT. This gives the protein CASSLGSPWRLAGDNTGELFF. The genes are TRBV27 and TRBJ2-2; 12 bases fit TRBD2. Losses at the gene ends were 6 bases for V and 2 bases for J; bases not matched to a gene: 19. The CDR3 has 21 residues. CDR1 is MNHEY and CDR2 is SMNVEV in the germline V gene (reference sequence).

V is TRBV28 and J is TRBJ1-1; D perhaps matches TRBD1 (5 bases). The V end lost 6 bases, the J end lost 1 base, and 9 bases lay between the germline ends. This CDR3 spans 13 amino acids. The germline V gene encodes CDR1 MDHEN and CDR2 SYDVKM. The CDR3 here is CASSRQRNTEAFF. CDR3 nucleotide sequence: TGTGCCAGCAGCCGACAGAGGAACACTGAAGCTTTCTTT.

V gene TRBV19 combines with J gene TRBJ1-5; possibly TRBD1 for D (5 bases). V was clipped by 4 bases and J by 2 bases, with 6 bases between them. Germline V gives CDR1 LNHDA, CDR2 SQIVND (reference sequence). The CDR3 covers 13 residues. The CDR3 is CASSKQGNQPQHF. The CDR3 nucleotides read TGTGCCAGTAGTAAACAGGGCAATCAGCCCCAGCATTTT.

This clone was picked up one time. V and J are TRBV5-1 and TRBJ2-3, with 9 bases lining up with TRBD2. The CDR3 sequence is 17 residues long. V dropped 0 bases and J dropped 0; count of bases not matched to a gene: 5. Germline assignment: CDR1 SGHRS and CDR2 YFSETQ. In DNA, the CDR3 is TGCGCCAGCAGCTTGGATCCTAGCGGGGCTAGCACAGATACGCAGTATTTT. Amino acids: CASSLDPSGASTDTQYF. The full variable domain, rest sourced from reference TRBV5-1 and TRBJ2-3, is KAGVTQTPRYLIKTRGQQVTLSCSPISGHRSVSWYQQTPGQGLQFLFEYFSETQRNKGNFPGRFSGRQFSNSRSEMNVSTLELGDSALYLCASSLDPSGASTDTQYFGPGTRLTVL.

This CDR3 is CASSLERREAFF. The CDR3 nucleotides read TGTGCCAGCAGTTTGGAGCGCCGTGAAGCTTTCTTT. The chain combines TRBV28 with TRBJ1-1; D not certain. The CDR3 contains 12 residues. Germline CDR1 reads MDHEN; CDR2 reads SYDVKM. V was pared by 3 bases and J by 7 bases, with 9 bases between.

This clone was counted a single time. The rearrangement uses TRBV2 and TRBJ2-1, with 11 bases fitting TRBD2. The germline V gene has CDR1 SNHLY and CDR2 FYNNEI. V trimming: 2 bases; J trimming: 7 bases; junction bases outside the gene matches: 4. This CDR3 comprises 15 residues. The CDR3 spells CASSEPSGRRNEQFF. The CDR3 DNA is TGTGCCAGCAGTGAACCTAGCGGGAGGAGGAATGAGCAGTTCTTC.

The chain links TRBV7-2 to TRBJ2-3, with 12 bases fitting TRBD2. The CDR3 is 16 residues long. V lost 3 bases to trimming and J lost 4 bases; unmatched junction nucleotides: 5. Germline V gene lookup returns CDR1 SGHTA and CDR2 FQGNSA. The CDR3 DNA is TGTGCCAGCAGCTTGGGGACTAGCGGGCGGTCAGATACGCAGTATTTT. It translates to CASSLGTSGRSDTQYF.

The chain joins TRBV18 to TRBJ1-1; TRBD1 aligns across 7 bases. The V gene's germline CDR1 is KGHSH and CDR2 LQKENI. The CDR3 is 19 residues long. V shed 2 bases and J 0 bases; nucleotides not matched to a gene: 15. Here the CDR3 reads CASSPLTGRKLGVNTEAFF. In DNA form, the CDR3 reads TGTGCCAGCTCACCATTGACAGGGAGGAAATTAGGGGTGAACACTGAAGCTTTCTTT.

This chain joins TRBV5-1 and TRBJ1-1; no definite D call. Germline V gives CDR1 SGHRS, CDR2 YFSETQ. There are 14 residues in the CDR3. V gave up 7 bases and J gave up 0 bases, with 13 bases separating them. The CDR3 coding sequence is TGCGCCAGCCAACCCGAGAGTCTGAACACTGAAGCTTTCTTT. This gives the protein CASQPESLNTEAFF.

The rearrangement joins TRBV7-9 to TRBJ1-1; TRBD1 matches 7 bases. Germline V gives CDR1 SEHNR, CDR2 FQNEAQ (reference sequence). The CDR3 spans 15 residues. Losses at the gene ends were 1 base for V and 0 bases for J; bases not matched to a gene: 2. CDR3 DNA: TGTGCCAGCAGCTTAGGTGGGACAGTGAACACTGAAGCTTTCTTT. Protein sequence: CASSLGGTVNTEAFF.

V and J are TRBV5-8 and TRBJ1-4, with D maybe TRBD1 (6 bases). The CDR3 contains 18 residues. Trimming left V 2 bases short and J 7 bases short, with 24 bases between. Germline assignment: CDR1 SGHTS and CDR2 YDEGEE. Here the CDR3 reads CASSFLGQRIPRGEKLFF. CDR3 nucleotides: TGTGCCAGCAGCTTCCTTGGACAGCGAATCCCCAGAGGTGAAAAACTGTTTTTT.

This clone was recorded only once. The V and J genes are TRBV9 and TRBJ2-1; possible D gene TRBD2, 7 bases. Looked up from germline, CDR1 is SGDLS and CDR2 is YYNGEE. Trimming took 2 bases from V and 9 from J, leaving 24 bases between them. The CDR3 is 17 amino acids. The CDR3 protein is CASSVTVGSGGAVEQFF. DNA for the CDR3: TGTGCCAGCAGCGTCACTGTGGGGAGTGGGGGGGCGGTTGAGCAGTTCTTC.

V and J are TRBV6-1 and TRBJ1-5, with D perhaps TRBD1 (6 bases). V was clipped by 3 bases and J by 7 bases, with 16 bases between them. This CDR3 has 15 residues. The germline gives CDR1 MNHNS, CDR2 SASEGT. CDR3 bases: TGTGCCAGCAGTGATTTGGCAGGGGTGGGCCAGCCCCAGCATTTT. It codes for CASSDLAGVGQPQHF.

The J gene is TRBJ1-2, the V gene TRBV19; 11 nucleotides agree with TRBD1. V dropped 8 bases and J dropped 6; count of bases not matched to a gene: 5. Germline CDR1 LNHDA, CDR2 SQIVND (reference sequence). The CDR3 consists of 13 residues. The CDR3 here is CASRTGQGDGYTF. DNA of the CDR3: TGTGCCAGTCGGACGGGACAGGGGGATGGCTACACCTTC.

The V call is TRBV18, the J call TRBJ1-4; 7 bases are a match to TRBD1. The trim removed 5 bases at V and 8 bases at J, leaving 11 bases unmatched. CDR3 length equals 15 residues. CDR1 is KGHSH and CDR2 is LQKENI in the germline V gene. The CDR3 sequence is CASSTSTGTNEKLFF. DNA for the CDR3: TGTGCCAGCTCAACTTCGACAGGGACGAACGAAAAACTGTTTTTT.

This chain joins TRBV7-6 and TRBJ2-7, with D uncertain. V was cut by 1 base and J by 2 bases, with 12 bases left in between. This CDR3 is built from 15 residues. Germline V gene data show CDR1 as SGHVS and CDR2 as FNYEAQ. CDR3 sequence reads: CASSLVRVEAYEQYF. DNA for the CDR3: TGTGCCAGCAGCTTAGTTCGGGTCGAAGCCTACGAGCAGTACTTC.

The rearrangement uses TRBV7-2 and TRBJ1-2, with D possibly matching TRBD1 (5 bases). This CDR3 has 14 residues. Germline assignment: CDR1 SGHTA and CDR2 FQGNSA. Between the trimmed V and J ends, which lost 5 bases and 3 bases, there was a span of 13 bases. In DNA, the CDR3 is TGTGCCAGCAGCCGAACCTGGGGGGACTATGGCTACACCTTC. Translated: CASSRTWGDYGYTF.

This chain connects TRBV10-3 to TRBJ2-3, with a possible D match to TRBD1 (5 bases). This CDR3 comprises 15 residues. With 5 bases removed from V and 0 bases from J, the gap between germline ends came to 12 bases. Germline loops: CDR1 ENHRY, CDR2 SYGVKD. The CDR3 reads CAISSQEISTDTQYF. The CDR3, as DNA: TGTGCCATCAGTTCACAGGAGATTAGCACAGATACGCAGTATTTT.

CDR3 sequence reads: CASSLELAGKETQYF. The CDR3 bases are TGTGCCAGCAGCTTAGAACTAGCGGGAAAGGAGACCCAGTACTTC. V is TRBV7-8 and J is TRBJ2-5; 10 bases line up with TRBD2. Germline CDR1 reads SGHVS; CDR2 reads FQNEAQ. V lost 1 base and J lost 5; bases outside the gene matches: 4. CDR3 length: 15 amino acids.